This TCR beta chain was documented in a study of early T cells in non-severe SARS-CoV-2 infection. Study in general: Sequenced bulk RNA came from whole blood that was unsorted, and chains were unpaired.

Individual cDNA molecules were tagged with unique molecular identifiers. MiXCR, run by TCRdb on the 5' RACE reads, gives a single entry per CDR3 protein. This table holds about 90,000 distinct CDR3 sequences, approximately 12% found once. For this clonotype: The target antigen is unknown.

Study results and limitations: Lookups in VDJdb leaned toward anti-spike CD8 responses and missed private and CD4 specificities.

Trimming took 6 bases from V and 11 from J, leaving 25 bases between them. Germline CDR1 and CDR2: MDHEN and SYDVKM. The CDR3 is 15 residues long. The origin of this receptor is an adult who was a healthcare worker with PCR-confirmed SARS-CoV-2 infection or an uninfected control (not recorded which). The specimen comprised whole blood, sampled at baseline. The chain combines TRBV28 with TRBJ1-1; D is possibly TRBD1 (6 bases). In DNA form, the CDR3 reads TGTGCCAGCAGCCTGGGGGGCGACCGCGGCCGGAAGGCTTTCTTT. The encoded protein is CASSLGGDRGRKAFF.